These 27 T cell receptor beta chains originate from one sample sequenced in a study of OX40 agonist ivuxolimab in advanced cancers. Clones were read by immunoSEQ multiplex PCR, and TCRdb kept only the in-frame ones, dropping some. The sample lists 50,000 to 75,000 clones, around nine tenths occurring once. The sample was CD4+ or CD8+ T cells sorted from blood, taken in a trial of the OX40 agonist ivuxolimab. The receptors were sampled from an adult with an advanced solid tumor such as melanoma, head and neck, liver or kidney cancer.

The V call is TRBV5-1, the J call TRBJ2-7; D might be TRBD2 (6 bases). Germline V CDR1 and CDR2: SGHRS, YFSETQ. Between the trimmed V and J ends, which lost 4 bases and 0 bases, there was a span of 11 bases. The CDR3 runs to 14 residues. CDR3 DNA sequence: TGCGCCAGCAGCCCTTTCGGGAGCTCCTACGAGCAGTACTTC. Its protein product is CASSPFGSSYEQYF.

The gene calls are TRBV20-1 and TRBJ2-1; D is undetermined. V was pared by 3 bases and J by 6 bases, with 6 bases between. This CDR3 has 11 residues. Germline V gene sequence: CDR1 DFQATT, CDR2 SNEGSKA (reference sequence). For the CDR3, the DNA is TGCAGTGCTAGCAGCGCCAATGAGCAGTTCTTC. Its translation is CSASSANEQFF.

The chain recombines TRBV7-9 with TRBJ2-5; no clear D. Germline V gene lookup returns CDR1 SEHNR and CDR2 FQNEAQ (reference sequence). With 2 bases removed from V and 2 bases from J, the gap between germline ends came to 12 bases. The CDR3 is 15 amino acids. The CDR3 spells CASSLFITNQETQYF. In nucleotides, the CDR3 is TGTGCCAGCAGCTTATTCATCACAAATCAAGAGACCCAGTACTTC.

This clone has just a few counts. The gene calls are TRBV7-8 and TRBJ1-1; D is ambiguous. The CDR3 extends over 15 amino acids. V was trimmed by 5 bases and J by 5 bases, leaving 18 bases between them. CDR1 SGHVS and CDR2 FQNEAQ come from the germline V gene. The CDR3 reads CASSQWVVGRTEAFF. The DNA for the CDR3 is TGTGCCAGCAGCCAGTGGGTAGTTGGACGGACTGAAGCTTTCTTT.

The chain combines TRBV7-8 with TRBJ2-1; a weak D match, TRBD2 (6 bases). The CDR3 consists of 17 residues. Per germline, CDR1 SGHVS and CDR2 FQNEAQ. V was pared by 6 bases and J by 1 base, with 19 bases between. As DNA, the CDR3 is TGTGCCAGCAGACCTCACCCGGGAGTCGATTCCTACAATGAGCAGTTCTTC. Its protein product is CASRPHPGVDSYNEQFF.

The chain combines TRBV6-5 with TRBJ1-5, with a tentative D call TRBD1 (5 bases). The V end was cut by 8 bases, the J end by 4 bases, with 12 bases between. Germline loops: CDR1 MNHEY, CDR2 SVGAGI. The CDR3 runs 13 residues. CDR3 protein: CASGSDINQPQHF. CDR3 DNA: TGTGCCAGCGGATCGGACATTAATCAGCCCCAGCATTTT.

The V and J genes are TRBV10-3 and TRBJ2-2; D is unresolved. V lost 4 bases and J lost 9, with 12 bases in between. The CDR3 totals 13 residues. Germline assignment: CDR1 ENHRY and CDR2 SYGVKD. DNA of the CDR3: TGTGCCATCAGTGGGGCCCTGGGCAGGGAGCTGTTTTTT. It codes for CAISGALGRELFF.

The V gene is TRBV6-5, the J gene TRBJ2-5; a possible D gene is TRBD1 (5 bases). From germline, CDR1 is MNHEY and CDR2 SVGAGI. Trimming left V 6 bases short and J 9 bases short, with 20 bases between. The CDR3 sequence is 14 residues long. CDR3 bases: TGTGCCAGCAGCAACGGAGCTGGCATAGGGGCCCAGTACTTC. Translation gives CASSNGAGIGAQYF.

Here the CDR3 reads CASSFQGGDTQYF. In nucleotides, the CDR3 is TGTGCCAGCAGCTTCCAAGGGGGGGATACGCAGTATTTT. This sequence joins TRBV5-6 and TRBJ2-3, with D perhaps assigned TRBD1 or TRBD2 (6 bases each). This CDR3 spans 13 amino acids. Germline CDR1 and CDR2: SGHDT and YYEEEE. Trimming pared 2 bases from V and 6 bases from J, leaving 10 bases between. Variable domain in full (rest from reference TRBV5-6 and TRBJ2-3): DAGVTQSPTHLIKTRGQQVTLRCSPKSGHDTVSWYQQALGQGPQFIFQYYEEEERQRGNFPDRFSGHQFPNYSSELNVNALLLGDSALYLCASSFQGGDTQYFGPGTRLTVL.

The count of this clone is one. This CDR3 is CASSLGGALLSEAFF. CDR3 bases: TGCGCCAGCAGCTTGGGTGGGGCGCTTCTATCTGAAGCTTTCTTT. V is TRBV5-1 and J is TRBJ1-1; D is possibly TRBD1 (5 bases). Germline CDR1 SGHRS, CDR2 YFSETQ. Trimming removed 0 bases at V and 6 bases at J, with 15 bases between. The CDR3 runs to 15 residues.

This chain links TRBV4-2 with TRBJ2-5; 9 bases align to TRBD2. Germline CDR1 is LGHNA and CDR2 is YNFKEQ. The CDR3 spans 17 residues. Trimming took 0 bases from V and 5 from J; bases not matched to a gene: 10. The CDR3 region is CASSQDGASGNRETQYF. CDR3 DNA sequence: TGTGCCAGCAGCCAAGACGGGGCTAGCGGGAATAGGGAGACCCAGTACTTC.

V is TRBV15 and J is TRBJ2-1; D perhaps matches TRBD1 (6 bases). The germline V gene has CDR1 LNHNV and CDR2 YYDKDF (reference sequence). The CDR3 has 17 residues. Trimming stripped 0 bases from V and 5 bases from J, with 17 bases between. The CDR3 spells CATSRDLWDNGNNEQFF. The CDR3 DNA is TGTGCCACCAGCAGAGATCTGTGGGACAACGGTAACAATGAGCAGTTCTTC.

This rearrangement joins TRBV28 to TRBJ2-3; the D is unclear. V was cut by 6 bases and J by 0 bases, with 16 bases left in between. This CDR3 has 16 amino acids. Per germline, CDR1 MDHEN and CDR2 SYDVKM. The CDR3 sequence is CASSRLNLGSTDTQYF. In DNA form, the CDR3 reads TGTGCCAGCAGCCGGCTGAATTTGGGCAGCACAGATACGCAGTATTTT.

The rearrangement links TRBV4-2 to TRBJ2-3; D is tentatively TRBD1 or TRBD2 (5 bases each). Germline V gene sequence: CDR1 LGHNA, CDR2 YNFKEQ. V lost 5 bases and J 2 bases, leaving 5 bases between the germline ends. The CDR3 is made up of 12 amino acids. The CDR3 DNA sequence: TGTGCCAGCAGCGGGACCACAGATACGCAGTATTTT. Encoded protein: CASSGTTDTQYF.

This chain connects TRBV6-1 to TRBJ1-2, with a weak D call TRBD1 (5 bases). V lost 9 bases and J 2 bases, leaving 16 bases between the germline ends. Germline CDR1 reads MNHNS; CDR2 reads SASEGT. The CDR3 spans 14 residues. CDR3 DNA: TGTGCCAGTAAGCAAACGACAGACAACTATGGCTACACCTTC. It codes for CASKQTTDNYGYTF.

The V and J genes are TRBV7-8 and TRBJ2-7, with TRBD2 identical over 8 bases. Germline CDR1 reads SGHVS; CDR2 reads FQNEAQ. CDR3 length: 15 residues. The junction had 3 bases not matched to a gene; V was cut back by 1 base and J by 1 base. The DNA for the CDR3 is TGTGCCAGCAGCTTAGGAGCTAGCGGGTCCTACGAGCAGTACTTC. It translates to CASSLGASGSYEQYF.

The table lists this clone with a few counts. The V and J genes are TRBV30 and TRBJ2-5; D remains unclear. CDR3 length equals 11 residues. CDR1 is GTSNPN and CDR2 is SVGIG in the germline V gene (reference sequence). Trimming removed 3 bases at V and 5 bases at J, with 7 bases between. Here the CDR3 DNA reads TGTGCCTGGAGCATCGGGGAGACCCAGTACTTC. Amino acids: CAWSIGETQYF.

This chain links TRBV2 with TRBJ2-5; no clear D gene. Germline V lookup: CDR1 SNHLY, CDR2 FYNNEI. The length of the CDR3 is 11 residues. V lost 3 bases, J lost 5 bases, and 4 bases lay in between. The CDR3, as DNA: TGTGCCAGCAGTGAGATGGAGACCCAGTACTTC. As protein: CASSEMETQYF.

This clone was found a few times. This specimen includes other DNA sequences encoding the same CDR3. The rearrangement uses TRBV20-1 and TRBJ1-1; the D is unclear. This CDR3 is built from 11 residues. V dropped 3 bases and J dropped 3 bases, with 5 bases sitting between them. CDR1 is DFQATT, CDR2 SNEGSKA, per germline (reference sequence). This CDR3 is CSASSYTEAFF. DNA of the CDR3: TGCAGTGCTAGTTCGTACACTGAAGCTTTCTTT.

The rearrangement links TRBV30 to TRBJ1-2; 7 bases are a match to TRBD1. CDR3 size: 12 residues. CDR1 and CDR2 from the germline V gene are GTSNPN and SVGIG (reference sequence). V lost 3 bases, J lost 5 bases, and 3 bases stayed unmatched. This chain's CDR3 is CAWSRDSYGYTF. DNA for the CDR3: TGTGCCTGGAGCCGGGACAGTTATGGCTACACCTTC.

This clone was seen just once. The rearrangement links TRBV4-2 to TRBJ2-3; D unclear. Germline lookup yields CDR1 LGHNA and CDR2 YNFKEQ. The CDR3 has 12 amino acids. Trimming took 0 bases from V and 8 from J, leaving 6 bases between them. CDR3: CASSQDRSTQYF. The CDR3 region has the DNA TGTGCCAGCAGCCAAGATCGGAGTACGCAGTATTTT.

The gene calls are TRBV6-1 and TRBJ2-1, with unresolved D. V dropped 6 bases and J dropped 6 bases, with 6 bases sitting between them. The CDR3 is made up of 11 amino acids. Germline CDR1 reads MNHNS; CDR2 reads SASEGT. CDR3 sequence: CASRLSNEQFF. In nucleotides, the CDR3 is TGTGCCAGCAGGTTGAGCAATGAGCAGTTCTTC.

The rearrangement joins TRBV27 to TRBJ1-5, with D perhaps matching TRBD1 (6 bases). Trimming took off 3 bases at V and 6 bases at J, with 21 bases between the two ends. CDR1 MNHEY and CDR2 SMNVEV come from the germline V gene (reference sequence). This CDR3 spans 17 amino acids. The CDR3: CASSLYSGQGFGQPQHF. The CDR3 nucleotides are TGTGCCAGCAGTTTGTACTCGGGGCAGGGGTTCGGTCAGCCCCAGCATTTT.

This clone was seen a handful of times. This CDR3 reads CASSLDFRSYNEQFF. DNA of the CDR3: TGTGCCAGCAGTCTGGACTTCCGATCCTACAATGAGCAGTTCTTC. V gene TRBV27 combines with J gene TRBJ2-1; D might be TRBD2 (5 bases). Trimming took off 5 bases at V and 1 base at J, with 12 bases between the two ends. Germline V gene data show CDR1 as MNHEY and CDR2 as SMNVEV (reference sequence). The CDR3 totals 15 residues.

This sequence joins TRBV19 and TRBJ1-4; possible D gene TRBD1, 5 bases. The CDR3 loop spans 14 amino acids. The V and J ends lost 5 bases and 6 bases respectively, with 13 bases between them. CDR1 LNHDA and CDR2 SQIVND come from the germline V gene (reference sequence). Here the CDR3 reads CASSPGRYDEKLFF. Here the CDR3 DNA reads TGTGCCAGTAGTCCGGGACGGTACGATGAAAAACTGTTTTTT.

This chain joins TRBV6-5 and TRBJ1-1; D not resolved. Germline assignment: CDR1 MNHEY and CDR2 SVGAGI. Trimming left V 4 bases short and J 7 bases short, with 13 bases between. The CDR3 loop spans 13 amino acids. CDR3: CASSSLGRIEAFF. CDR3 DNA: TGTGCCAGCAGTTCACTCGGACGGATTGAAGCTTTCTTT.

This chain links TRBV19 with TRBJ2-3, with D perhaps TRBD2 (6 bases). The CDR3 loop spans 14 amino acids. Trimming cost V 6 bases and J 1 base, with 11 bases left between them. Germline CDR1 and CDR2: LNHDA and SQIVND (reference sequence). CDR3 sequence (DNA): TGTGCCAGTAGGGGAGGATATGGCACAGATACGCAGTATTTT. Its translation: CASRGGYGTDTQYF.